The rows below give T cell receptor beta chains drawn from one sample of a study of OX40 agonist ivuxolimab in advanced cancers. Some clones are missing from TCRdb's copy, which holds only in-frame ones; the method was immunoSEQ multiplex PCR. The table lists tens of thousands of clones, approximately 85% of them singletons. The source material was CD4+ or CD8+ T cells sorted from blood, sampled in a trial of the OX40 agonist ivuxolimab. The receptors here all came from an adult with an advanced solid tumor such as melanoma, head and neck, liver or kidney cancer. CDR3s include the opening cysteine and the closing phenylalanine or tryptophan. Each record gives: CDR3 length, clone size, D gene, J gene, V gene, CDR3 DNA, CDR3 protein. The D gene is left open where the match is weak. Size is omitted from some rows. Given values are once, few, many or a class for expanded clones.

>15|-|TRBD2|TRBJ2-1|TRBV6-6
TGTGCCAGCAGTTTTAGCGGGGGGACATACAATGAGCAGTTCTTC
CASSFSGGTYNEQFF
>16|-|-|TRBJ1-5|TRBV18
TGTGCCAGCTCACCACCTTATTCAGGCCCTAATCAGCCCCAGCATTTT
CASSPPYSGPNQPQHF
>12|once|TRBD1|TRBJ1-2|TRBV6-5
TGTGCCAGCCAGACAGGGGGCTATGGCTACACCTTC
CASQTGGYGYTF
>13|once|-|TRBJ2-2|TRBV5-1
TGCGCCAGCAGCAACATAGTCACCGGGGAGCTGTTTTTT
CASSNIVTGELFF
>11|-|TRBD1|TRBJ1-2|TRBV6-6
TGTGCCACCCGGGGACAGGAGGGCTACACCTTC
CATRGQEGYTF
>16|-|-|TRBJ2-6|TRBV5-5
TGTGCCAGCTTCATTAACGGCCTCTCTGGGGCCAACGTCCTGACTTTC
CASFINGLSGANVLTF
>15|once|TRBD1|TRBJ2-7|TRBV10-3
TGTGCCATCAGTGAGTCGCTTGGCAGGGGGTCAGAGCAGTACTTC
CAISESLGRGSEQYF
>15|-|TRBD1|TRBJ1-5|TRBV7-3
TGTGCCAGCAGCCCCCAGACAGGGTCCGATCAGCCCCAGCATTTT
CASSPQTGSDQPQHF
>14|-|TRBD2|TRBJ2-3|TRBV19
TGTGCCAGTAGTAATCTAGCGGGGGGGAATACGCAGTATTTT
CASSNLAGGNTQYF
>15|-|-|TRBJ1-2|TRBV6-1
TGTGCCAGCAGTGAACAATTACAGGGATGGTATGGCTACACCTTC
CASSEQLQGWYGYTF
>16|-|TRBD2|TRBJ2-5|TRBV4-3
TGCGCCAGCAGCCAAGTTCCCGGACTAGCGGAAGAGACCCAGTACTTC
CASSQVPGLAEETQYF
>13|-|-|TRBJ1-3|TRBV11-3
TGTGCCAGCAGCCCGGAGAGTCCGGACACCATATATTTT
CASSPESPDTIYF
>14|-|-|TRBJ2-5|TRBV2
TGTGCCAGCGCCGCCTTCGTCGGGGCAGAGACCCAGTACTTC
CASAAFVGAETQYF
>14|-|TRBD2|TRBJ2-7|TRBV19
TGTGCCAGTAGTCTAGCGGGGGTAGACTACGAGCAGTACTTC
CASSLAGVDYEQYF
>15|-|TRBD2|TRBJ2-1|TRBV6-5
TGTGCCAGCAGTTACAGAGCGGGGGGGTACAATGAGCAGTTCTTC
CASSYRAGGYNEQFF
>12|-|-|TRBJ2-5|TRBV7-6
TGTGCCAGCAGCACCAGGGGTGAGACCCAGTACTTC
CASSTRGETQYF
>16|-|-|TRBJ1-4|TRBV7-2
TGTGCCAGCAGCTTAGTTAAGGTGGCATGGGGTGAAAAACTGTTTTTT
CASSLVKVAWGEKLFF
>17|-|-|TRBJ1-6|TRBV30
TGTGCCTGGAGGGGTGGGACACGACAATCCTATAATTCACCCCTCCACTTT
CAWRGGTRQSYNSPLHF
>15|-|TRBD1|TRBJ1-6|TRBV5-4
TGTGCCAGCAGCCCCGGACAGGGTAATCGTTCACCCCTCCACTTT
CASSPGQGNRSPLHF
>15|-|-|TRBJ2-3|TRBV5-1
TGCGCCAGCAGCTTGGCCGGCCCAGGGGTGGATACGCAGTATTTT
CASSLAGPGVDTQYF
>14|-|-|TRBJ2-1|TRBV21-1
-
CASSKVGVGNEQFF
>15|-|-|TRBJ2-7|TRBV27
TGTGCCAGCAGTCCCCCAAGAGGGGGCTCCTACGAGCAGTACTTC
CASSPPRGGSYEQYF
>14|-|-|TRBJ2-3|TRBV28
TGTGCCAGCAGTGCGTGGGGGGAGTTAGATACGCAGTATTTT
CASSAWGELDTQYF
>15|-|-|TRBJ1-1|TRBV7-3
TGTGCCAGCAGCTTAACGGGGGGATTGAACACTGAAGCTTTCTTT
CASSLTGGLNTEAFF
>13|-|-|TRBJ2-7|TRBV28
TGTGCCAGCAGTTCGCCGGCCGATTACGAGCAGTACTTC
CASSSPADYEQYF
>15|-|-|TRBJ2-7|TRBV18
TGTGCCAGCTCACCATACTCGCACAGCTCCTACGAGCAGTACTTC
CASSPYSHSSYEQYF
>14|once|TRBD1|TRBJ2-5|TRBV13
TGTGCCAGCAGCCTCGGGACAGGGGAAGAGACCCAGTACTTC
CASSLGTGEETQYF
>14|-|-|TRBJ2-7|TRBV30
TGTGCCTGGAGTGGGGGCCGCAAGGGCTACGAGCAGTACTTC
CAWSGGRKGYEQYF
>13|-|TRBD2|TRBJ2-5|TRBV5-4
TGTGCCAGCAGCCGGCGGGGGGGGGAGACCCAGTACTTC
CASSRRGGETQYF
>14|-|-|TRBJ1-6|TRBV6-1
TGTGCCAGCACCGCCAGCTCAGCAAATTCACCCCTCCACTTT
CASTASSANSPLHF
>18|-|TRBD2|TRBJ2-2|TRBV2
TGTGCCAGCAACAAGGGACTAGCGGGGGGGCCGAGCACCGGGGAGCTGTTTTTT
CASNKGLAGGPSTGELFF
>14|-|TRBD2|TRBJ2-1|TRBV7-7
TGTGCTAGCAGCTTAGCGGGGTCCTACAATGAGCAGTTCTTC
CASSLAGSYNEQFF
>14|-|-|TRBJ1-2|TRBV19
TGTGCCAGTAGTATAGAGACAGTAATCGGATTGCACACCTTC
CASSIETVIGLHTF
>13|-|TRBD2|TRBJ2-7|TRBV11-3
TGTGCCAGCAGCTTCGGCGGGGGGTACGAGCAGTACTTC
CASSFGGGYEQYF
>14|-|TRBD1|TRBJ1-5|TRBV7-9
TGTGCCAGCAGCTCCGGGGACAGCGGACAGCCCCAGCATTTT
CASSSGDSGQPQHF
>16|-|-|TRBJ1-5|TRBV10-1
TGCGCCAGCCCCCAGGATGCGGATAGAAGCAATCAGCCCCAGCATTTT
CASPQDADRSNQPQHF
>15|-|TRBD2|TRBJ2-1|TRBV14
TGTGCCAGCAGCCATCCCGGGGGGTCCTCCGGGGAGCAGTTCTTC
CASSHPGGSSGEQFF
>11|-|-|TRBJ1-3|TRBV10-1
TGCGCCAGCAGTGGAGGAGACACCATATATTTT
CASSGGDTIYF
>17|-|-|TRBJ2-2|TRBV4-1
TGCGCCAGCAGCCAACAGGCAGGTTCAGGGTTGACCGGGGAGCTGTTTTTT
CASSQQAGSGLTGELFF
>14|-|-|TRBJ2-3|TRBV7-2
TGTGCCAGCAGCTTAGACAGGCGCACAGATACGCAGTATTTT
CASSLDRRTDTQYF
>15|-|-|TRBJ1-1|TRBV11-2
TGTGCCAGCAGCTTAGATCACGTCGGGCAGCCTAGAGCTTTCTTT
CASSLDHVGQPRAFF
>15|-|TRBD2|TRBJ2-1|TRBV6-6
TGTGCCAGCAGTTCGGGACTAGCGGGGGATGATGAGCAGTTCTTC
CASSSGLAGDDEQFF
>12|-|-|TRBJ1-2|TRBV28
TGTGCCAGCCGGGGAGGTAACTATGGCTACACCTTC
CASRGGNYGYTF
>16|-|TRBD2|TRBJ2-3|TRBV2
TGTGCCAGCAGTGCCGGCGGGGGGGTAGCGACAGATACGCAGTATTTT
CASSAGGGVATDTQYF
>11|-|TRBD1|TRBJ1-2|TRBV6-1
TGTGCCAGCAAACCGACAGGGGGGTACACCTTC
CASKPTGGYTF
>15|-|-|TRBJ1-5|TRBV2
TGTGCCAGCAAGGCTTGGGCGGCGCAGGGTCAGCCCCAGCATTTT
CASKAWAAQGQPQHF
>18|once|TRBD2|TRBJ2-1|TRBV9
TGTGCCAGCAGCGTCGGACTAGCGGTTGAAAGCTCCTACAATGAGCAGTTCTTC
CASSVGLAVESSYNEQFF
>11|-|-|TRBJ2-1|TRBV30
TGTGCCTGGAGTGTAGGGTGGGGCCGGTTCTTC
CAWSVGWGRFF
>15|-|-|TRBJ2-3|TRBV2
TGTGCCAGCCCAAGCGATCAGGGGTACACAGATACGCAGTATTTT
CASPSDQGYTDTQYF
>15|-|-|TRBJ2-7|TRBV7-3
TGTGCCAGCAGCTTAGGGGGGCCCGGTTACCGCGAGCAGTACTTC
CASSLGGPGYREQYF
>15|-|TRBD1|TRBJ1-4|TRBV7-4
TGTGCCAGCAGCTTTAGGAGGGGGCGAGATGAAAAACTGTTTTTT
CASSFRRGRDEKLFF
>16|once|-|TRBJ1-1|TRBV27
TGTGCCAGCAGTTTAGGGGGGGGACGGTCGAGCACTGAAGCTTTCTTT
CASSLGGGRSSTEAFF
>15|-|TRBD2|TRBJ2-2|TRBV5-1
TGCGCCAGCAGCTTGGGCGGGGGAAAGGCCGGGGAGCTGTTTTTT
CASSLGGGKAGELFF
>12|few|TRBD1|TRBJ1-4|TRBV19
TGTGCCAGTAGGGCGACAGGGGGAAAACTGTTTTTT
CASRATGGKLFF
>14|few|-|TRBJ2-1|TRBV7-3
TGTGCCAGCAGCTTATATGGGGGGCACAATGAGCAGTTCTTC
CASSLYGGHNEQFF
>14|-|-|TRBJ1-4|TRBV2
TGTGCCAGCAGCCGCAGTGTCTCTAATGAAAAACTGTTTTTT
CASSRSVSNEKLFF
>11|-|-|TRBJ2-7|TRBV30
TGTGCCTGGGCGGTCCACTACGAGCAGTACTTC
CAWAVHYEQYF
>14|-|-|TRBJ1-3|TRBV10-1
TGCGCCAGCAGTGAGTCCAGGGCTGGAAACACCATATATTTT
CASSESRAGNTIYF
>16|-|-|TRBJ1-6|TRBV14
TGTGCCAGCAGCCAATTATTGGGGGGAGCTATTACCCCCCTCCACTTT
CASSQLLGGAITPLHF
>15|-|TRBD2|TRBJ2-5|TRBV18
TGTGCCAGCTCATCCGAGACTCCGGGGGGGGAGACCCAGTACTTC
CASSSETPGGETQYF